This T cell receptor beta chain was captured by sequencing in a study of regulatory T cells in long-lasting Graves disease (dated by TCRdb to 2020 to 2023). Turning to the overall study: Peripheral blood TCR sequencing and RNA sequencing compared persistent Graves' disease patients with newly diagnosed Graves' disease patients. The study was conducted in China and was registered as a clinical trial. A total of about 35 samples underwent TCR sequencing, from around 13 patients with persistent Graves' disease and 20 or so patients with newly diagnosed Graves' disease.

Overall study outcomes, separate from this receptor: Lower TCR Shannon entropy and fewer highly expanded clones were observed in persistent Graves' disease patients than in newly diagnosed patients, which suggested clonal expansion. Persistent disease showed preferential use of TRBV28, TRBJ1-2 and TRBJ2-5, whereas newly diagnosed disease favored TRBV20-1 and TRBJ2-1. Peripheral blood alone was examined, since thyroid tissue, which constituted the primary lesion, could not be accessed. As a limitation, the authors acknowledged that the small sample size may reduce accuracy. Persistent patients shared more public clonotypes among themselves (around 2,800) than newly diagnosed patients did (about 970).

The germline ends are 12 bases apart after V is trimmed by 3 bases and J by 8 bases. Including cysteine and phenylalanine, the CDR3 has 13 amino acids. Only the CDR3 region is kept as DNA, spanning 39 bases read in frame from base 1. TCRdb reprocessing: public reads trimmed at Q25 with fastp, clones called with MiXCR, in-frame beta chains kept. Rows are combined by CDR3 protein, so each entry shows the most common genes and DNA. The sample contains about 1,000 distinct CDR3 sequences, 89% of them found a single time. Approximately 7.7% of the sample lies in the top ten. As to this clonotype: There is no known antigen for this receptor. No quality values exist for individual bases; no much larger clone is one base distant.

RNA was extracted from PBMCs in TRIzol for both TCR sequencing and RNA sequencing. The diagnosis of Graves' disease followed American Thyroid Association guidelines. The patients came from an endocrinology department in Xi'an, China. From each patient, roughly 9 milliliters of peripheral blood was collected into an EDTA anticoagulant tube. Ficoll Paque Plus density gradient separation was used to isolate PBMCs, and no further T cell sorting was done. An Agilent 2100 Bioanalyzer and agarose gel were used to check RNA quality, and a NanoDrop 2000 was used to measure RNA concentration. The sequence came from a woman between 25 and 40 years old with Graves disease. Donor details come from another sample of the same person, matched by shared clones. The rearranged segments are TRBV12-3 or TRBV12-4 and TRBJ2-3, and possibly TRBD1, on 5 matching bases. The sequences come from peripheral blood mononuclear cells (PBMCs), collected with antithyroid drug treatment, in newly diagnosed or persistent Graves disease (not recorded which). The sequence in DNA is TGTGCCAGCAGTTTGACCGCCCAGGGTACGCAGTATTTT. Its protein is CASSLTAQGTQYF.